This TCR beta chain was documented in a study of blood T cells in healthy people across ages. CDR1 SEHNR and CDR2 FQNEAQ come from the germline V gene (reference sequence). The CDR3 contains 15 residues. V dropped 5 bases and J dropped 13; count of bases not matched to a gene: 14. A second PCR of about 7 to 11 cycles used a sample-barcoded 5' primer and a J-beta primer mix. MiXCR, applied by TCRdb to the 5' RACE reads, yields one record per CDR3 protein. The sample holds 1.5 million to 2 million distinct CDR3 sequences, 28% seen once. Sequenced: blood. This clonotype was obtained from a woman younger than 45 in good health. The rearrangement links TRBV7-9 to TRBJ2-4, with TRBD2 matching over 10 bases. CDR3 amino acids: CASSRHGLAANEQYF. CDR3 nucleotides: TGTGCCAGCAGCCGCCACGGACTAGCGGCCAATGAGCAGTACTTC.